This record looks at one T cell receptor beta chain sequence and its context. The antigen remains undetermined. This sample stems from a study of shared clonotypes between healthy human individuals. About the research overall: Donors, aged 18 to 49, were a couple of women and a few men.

The assay ran at deep level. As handled by the study authors: There were no quality scores in the junction-only immunoSEQ sequences, so filtering differed. The repertoire was sequenced with immunoSEQ multiplex PCR; TCRdb's copy has only in-frame clones and lacks some. V, J and clone size are those of that table, while D and trimming were read from the DNA. The sample carries about 470,000 clones, roughly 77% recorded once. CDR1 and CDR2 (germline): SGHTA, FQGNSA. V lost 2 bases and J 5 bases, leaving 6 bases between the germline ends. The CDR3 consists of 13 residues. Study-level points and caveats: Sequencing depth was expected to affect clonotype sharing among donors.

The J gene is TRBJ2-2, the V gene TRBV7-2; D is ambiguous. This clonotype was sampled from a woman aged 40 to 55 in good health. Some clones in this sample may be carry-over from other donors' samples. Sequencing was carried out using PBMCs. The CDR3 loop is CASSLPTTGELFF. CDR3 DNA sequence: TGTGCCAGCAGCTTACCGACAACCGGGGAGCTGTTTTTT.